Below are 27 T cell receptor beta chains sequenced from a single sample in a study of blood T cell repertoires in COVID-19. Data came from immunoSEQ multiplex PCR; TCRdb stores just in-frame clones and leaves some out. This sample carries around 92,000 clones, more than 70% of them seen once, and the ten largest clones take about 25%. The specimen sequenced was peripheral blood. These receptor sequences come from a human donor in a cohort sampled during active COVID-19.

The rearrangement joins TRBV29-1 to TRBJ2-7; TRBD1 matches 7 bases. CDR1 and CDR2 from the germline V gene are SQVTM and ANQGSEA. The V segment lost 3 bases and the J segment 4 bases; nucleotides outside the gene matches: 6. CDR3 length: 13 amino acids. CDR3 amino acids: CSVELGDRYEQYF. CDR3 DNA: TGCAGCGTTGAGTTGGGGGACAGATACGAGCAGTACTTC.

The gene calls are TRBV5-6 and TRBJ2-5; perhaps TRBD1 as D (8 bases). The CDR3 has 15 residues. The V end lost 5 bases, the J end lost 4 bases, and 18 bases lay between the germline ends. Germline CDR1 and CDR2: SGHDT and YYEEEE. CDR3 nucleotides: TGTGCCAGCAGTTTAACAAACAGGGGGGGAGAGACCCAGTACTTC. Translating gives CASSLTNRGGETQYF.

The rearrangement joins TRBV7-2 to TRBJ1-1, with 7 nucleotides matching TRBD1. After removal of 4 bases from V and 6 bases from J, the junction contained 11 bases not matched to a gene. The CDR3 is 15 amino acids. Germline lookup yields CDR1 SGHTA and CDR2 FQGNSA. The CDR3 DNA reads TGTGCCAGCAGCTCGAGACAGGGCGGTGAAGCTGAAGCTTTCTTT. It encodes CASSSRQGGEAEAFF.

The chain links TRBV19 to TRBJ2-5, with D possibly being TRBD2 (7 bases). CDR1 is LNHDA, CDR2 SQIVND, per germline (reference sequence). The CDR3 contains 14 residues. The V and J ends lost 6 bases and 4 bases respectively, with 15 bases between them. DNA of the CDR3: TGTGCCAGTAGATCTGGGGGCGGGGGAGAGACCCAGTACTTC. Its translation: CASRSGGGGETQYF. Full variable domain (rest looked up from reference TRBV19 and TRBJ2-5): DGGITQSPKYLFRKEGQNVTLSCEQNLNHDAMYWYRQDPGQGLRLIYYSQIVNDFQKGDIAEGYSVSREKKESFPLTVTSAQKNPTAFYLCASRSGGGGETQYFGPGTRLLVL.

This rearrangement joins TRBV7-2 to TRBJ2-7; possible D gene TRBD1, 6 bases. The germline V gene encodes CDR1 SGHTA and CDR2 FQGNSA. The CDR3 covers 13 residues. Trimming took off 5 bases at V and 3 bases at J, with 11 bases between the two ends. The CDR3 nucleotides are TGTGCCAGCAGCCGGGACACGTACTACGAGCAGTACTTC. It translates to CASSRDTYYEQYF.

CDR3 nucleotides: TGTGCCATCAGGTCCGGGACAGGGACGACAGATACGCAGTATTTT. It codes for CAIRSGTGTTDTQYF. The V and J genes are TRBV10-3 and TRBJ2-3; 9 bases fit TRBD1. CDR1 is ENHRY and CDR2 is SYGVKD in the germline V gene. The V gene end was trimmed by 6 bases and the J gene end by 3 bases; junction bases not matched to a gene: 7. The CDR3 spans 15 residues.

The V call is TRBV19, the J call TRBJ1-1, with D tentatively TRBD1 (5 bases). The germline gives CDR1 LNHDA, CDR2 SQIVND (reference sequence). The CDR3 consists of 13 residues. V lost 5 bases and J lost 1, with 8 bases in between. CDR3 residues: CASSDTGNTEAFF. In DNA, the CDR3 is TGTGCCAGTAGTGATACAGGGAACACTGAAGCTTTCTTT.

The chain's CDR3 is CASSVWDRGLERGSYNEQFF. The CDR3 DNA sequence: TGTGCCAGCAGCGTCTGGGACAGGGGGCTGGAGCGGGGTTCCTACAATGAGCAGTTCTTC. The chain combines TRBV28 with TRBJ2-1, with TRBD1 matching 12 bases. Losses at the gene ends were 6 bases for V and 1 base for J; bases not matched to a gene: 16. This CDR3 spans 20 amino acids. The germline V gene encodes CDR1 MDHEN and CDR2 SYDVKM.

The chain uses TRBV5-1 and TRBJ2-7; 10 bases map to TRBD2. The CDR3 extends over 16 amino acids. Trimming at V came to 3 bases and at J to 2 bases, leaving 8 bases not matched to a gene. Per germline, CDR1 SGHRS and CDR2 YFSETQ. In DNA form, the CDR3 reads TGCGCCAGCAGCTCGTTAGCGGGAGGCGCCCCCTACGAGCAGTACTTC. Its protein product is CASSSLAGGAPYEQYF.

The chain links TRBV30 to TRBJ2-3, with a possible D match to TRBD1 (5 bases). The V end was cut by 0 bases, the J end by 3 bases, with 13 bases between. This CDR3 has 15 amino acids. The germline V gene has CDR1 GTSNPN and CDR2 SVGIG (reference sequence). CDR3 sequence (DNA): TGTGCCTGGAGTGTAAACACAGGATTAACAGATACGCAGTATTTT. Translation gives CAWSVNTGLTDTQYF.

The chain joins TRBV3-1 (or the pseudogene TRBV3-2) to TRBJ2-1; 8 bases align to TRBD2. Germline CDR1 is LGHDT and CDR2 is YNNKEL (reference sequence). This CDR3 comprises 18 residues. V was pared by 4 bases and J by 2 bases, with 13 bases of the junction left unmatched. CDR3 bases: TGTGCCAGCAGCCCCCTTCTTCCTAGCGGGTCGGCCTACAATGAGCAGTTCTTC. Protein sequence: CASSPLLPSGSAYNEQFF.

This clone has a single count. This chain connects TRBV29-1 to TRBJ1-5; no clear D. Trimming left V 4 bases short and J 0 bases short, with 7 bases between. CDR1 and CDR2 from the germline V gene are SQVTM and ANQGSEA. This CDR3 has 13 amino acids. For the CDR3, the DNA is TGCAGCGTTGTTCAAAATAGCAATCAGCCCCAGCATTTT. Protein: CSVVQNSNQPQHF.

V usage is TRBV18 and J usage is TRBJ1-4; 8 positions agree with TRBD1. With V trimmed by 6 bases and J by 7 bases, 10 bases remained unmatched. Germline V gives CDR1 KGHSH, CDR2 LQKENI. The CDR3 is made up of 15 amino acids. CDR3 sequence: CASSLLRGQSEKLFF. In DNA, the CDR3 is TGTGCCAGCTCCCTCCTCAGGGGGCAAAGTGAAAAACTGTTTTTT.

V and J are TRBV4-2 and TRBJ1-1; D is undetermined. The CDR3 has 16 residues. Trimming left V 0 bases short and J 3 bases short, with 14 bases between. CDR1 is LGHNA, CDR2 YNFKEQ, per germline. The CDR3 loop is CASSQDLRHSDTEAFF. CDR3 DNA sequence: TGTGCCAGCAGCCAAGATCTGCGACATTCGGACACTGAAGCTTTCTTT.

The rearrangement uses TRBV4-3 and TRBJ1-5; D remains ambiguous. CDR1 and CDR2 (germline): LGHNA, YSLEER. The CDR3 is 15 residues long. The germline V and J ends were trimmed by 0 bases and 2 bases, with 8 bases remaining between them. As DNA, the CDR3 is TGCGCCAGCAGCCAAGATGCTATGGGCAATCAGCCCCAGCATTTT. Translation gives CASSQDAMGNQPQHF.

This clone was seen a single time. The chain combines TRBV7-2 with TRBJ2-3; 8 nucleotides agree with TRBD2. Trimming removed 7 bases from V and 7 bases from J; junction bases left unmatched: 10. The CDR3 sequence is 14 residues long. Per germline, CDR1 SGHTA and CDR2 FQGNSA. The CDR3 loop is CASTVGGGLYTQYF. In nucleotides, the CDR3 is TGTGCCAGCACCGTTGGCGGGGGGCTTTATACGCAGTATTTT.

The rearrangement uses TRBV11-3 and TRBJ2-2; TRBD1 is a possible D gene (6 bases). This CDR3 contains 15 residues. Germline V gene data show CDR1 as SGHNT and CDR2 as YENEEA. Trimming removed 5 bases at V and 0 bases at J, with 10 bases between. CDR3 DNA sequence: TGTGCCAGCAGCCGAGGGACAACGAACACCGGGGAGCTGTTTTTT. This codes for CASSRGTTNTGELFF.

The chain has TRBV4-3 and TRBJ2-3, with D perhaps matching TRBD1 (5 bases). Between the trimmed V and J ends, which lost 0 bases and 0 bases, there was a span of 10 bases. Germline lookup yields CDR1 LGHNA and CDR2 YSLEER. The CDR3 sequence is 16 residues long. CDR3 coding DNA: TGCGCCAGCAGCCAAGATGACAGCCCTAGCACAGATACGCAGTATTTT. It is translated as CASSQDDSPSTDTQYF.

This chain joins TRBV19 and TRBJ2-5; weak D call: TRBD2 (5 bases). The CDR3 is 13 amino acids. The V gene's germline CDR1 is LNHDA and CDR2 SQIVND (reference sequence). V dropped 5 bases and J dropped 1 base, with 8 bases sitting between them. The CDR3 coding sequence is TGTGCCAGTAGTGCCCGGGGCCAAGAGACCCAGTACTTC. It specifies CASSARGQETQYF.

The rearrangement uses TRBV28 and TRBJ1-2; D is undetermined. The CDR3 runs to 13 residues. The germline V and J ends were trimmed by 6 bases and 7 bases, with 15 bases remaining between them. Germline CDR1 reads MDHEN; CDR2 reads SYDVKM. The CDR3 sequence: CASSPPIRGGYTF. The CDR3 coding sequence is TGTGCCAGCAGCCCCCCCATCCGGGGTGGCTACACCTTC.

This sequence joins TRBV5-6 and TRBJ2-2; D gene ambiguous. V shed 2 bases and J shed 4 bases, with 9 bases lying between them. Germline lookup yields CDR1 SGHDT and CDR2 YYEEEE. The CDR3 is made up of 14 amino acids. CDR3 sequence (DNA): TGTGCCAGCAGCTTTCCGGGTGCCACCGGGGAGCTGTTTTTT. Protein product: CASSFPGATGELFF.

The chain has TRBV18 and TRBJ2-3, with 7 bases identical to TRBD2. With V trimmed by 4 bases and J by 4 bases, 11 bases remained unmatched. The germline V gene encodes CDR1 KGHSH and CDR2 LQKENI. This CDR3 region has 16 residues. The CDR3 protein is CASSQEAGSVADTQYF. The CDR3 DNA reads TGTGCCAGCTCACAAGAAGCGGGGTCCGTGGCAGATACGCAGTATTTT.

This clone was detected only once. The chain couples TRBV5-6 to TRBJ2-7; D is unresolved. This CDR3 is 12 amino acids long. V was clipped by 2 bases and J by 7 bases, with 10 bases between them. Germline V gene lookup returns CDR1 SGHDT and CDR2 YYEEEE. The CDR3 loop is CASSFSNLEQYF. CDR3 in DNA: TGTGCCAGCAGCTTTAGTAACTTGGAGCAGTACTTC.

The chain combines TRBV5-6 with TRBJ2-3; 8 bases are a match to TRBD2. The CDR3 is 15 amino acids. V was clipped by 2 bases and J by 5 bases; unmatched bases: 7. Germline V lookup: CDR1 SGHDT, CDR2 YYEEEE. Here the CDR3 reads CASSFGGGPVDTQYF. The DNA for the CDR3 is TGTGCCAGCAGCTTCGGCGGGGGGCCGGTAGATACGCAGTATTTT. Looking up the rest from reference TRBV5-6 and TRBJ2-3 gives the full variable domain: DAGVTQSPTHLIKTRGQQVTLRCSPKSGHDTVSWYQQALGQGPQFIFQYYEEEERQRGNFPDRFSGHQFPNYSSELNVNALLLGDSALYLCASSFGGGPVDTQYFGPGTRLTVL.

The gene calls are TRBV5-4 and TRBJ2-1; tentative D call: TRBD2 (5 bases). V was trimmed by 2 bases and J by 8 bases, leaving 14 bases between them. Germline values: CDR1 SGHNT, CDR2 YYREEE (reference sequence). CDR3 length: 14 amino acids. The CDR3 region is CASSFQLGSDEQFF. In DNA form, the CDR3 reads TGTGCCAGCAGCTTCCAACTGGGGAGTGATGAGCAGTTCTTC.

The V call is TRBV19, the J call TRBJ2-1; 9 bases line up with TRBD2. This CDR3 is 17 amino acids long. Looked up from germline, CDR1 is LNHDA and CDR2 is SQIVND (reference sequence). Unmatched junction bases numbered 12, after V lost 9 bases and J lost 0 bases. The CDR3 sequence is CASSKGLAGFSYNEQFF. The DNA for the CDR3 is TGTGCCAGCAGCAAGGGGCTAGCGGGGTTCTCCTACAATGAGCAGTTCTTC. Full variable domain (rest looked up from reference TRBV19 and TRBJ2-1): DGGITQSPKYLFRKEGQNVTLSCEQNLNHDAMYWYRQDPGQGLRLIYYSQIVNDFQKGDIAEGYSVSREKKESFPLTVTSAQKNPTAFYLCASSKGLAGFSYNEQFFGPGTRLTVL.

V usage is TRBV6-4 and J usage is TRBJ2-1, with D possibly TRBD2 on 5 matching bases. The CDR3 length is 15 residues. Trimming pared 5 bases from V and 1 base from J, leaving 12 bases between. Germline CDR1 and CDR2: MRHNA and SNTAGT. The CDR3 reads CASSLMSGSYNEQFF. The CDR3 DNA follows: TGTGCCAGCAGTCTAATGAGCGGTTCCTACAATGAGCAGTTCTTC.